This entry concerns a single T cell receptor beta chain. Its antigen is not identified. The CDR3 has 14 amino acids. Germline CDR1 and CDR2: SGHVS and FNYEAQ. Trimming stripped 2 bases from V and 5 bases from J, with 11 bases between. In preparing bulk TCR libraries, previously described methods and listed TCR primers were used. TCRdb fed the PCR reads into MiXCR, producing one record per CDR3 protein. Among a few hundred thousand distinct CDR3 sequences listed, roughly 24% were seen once. The authors sorted naive CD8 T cells as CD8+CD4-CCR7+CD45RA+. This sample is drawn from a study of molecular identifiers for immune sequencing clone quantification. General study points: Naive cells had under 1% of molecules in clones above 20 RNA copies, effectors over 97%. Should identical TCR molecules share a barcode, the sizes of highly expanded clones could be underestimated.

The V gene is TRBV7-6, the J gene TRBJ2-3; TRBD2 might be the D (7 bases). This clonotype originated in a human donor in good health. Some libraries in this study had Jurkat cell RNA spiked in. Sequencing used naive CD8+ T cells from blood, with Jurkat cell RNA spiked in. As for subset: FACS-sorted CD8+CD4-CCR7+CD45RA+ naive T cells. CDR3 loop: CASSLRGGRDTQYF. DNA for the CDR3: TGTGCCAGCAGCTTAAGGGGGGGCAGAGATACGCAGTATTTT.